This TCR beta chain comes out of a study of Ad26.COV2.S vaccination and SARS-CoV-2 variants. Study-level information: Donor got 5x10^10 or 1x10^11 viral particles of Ad26.COV2.S.

The method was immunoSEQ multiplex PCR; TCRdb's version includes in-frame clones alone and lacks a portion of them. The data contain around 450,000 clones, approximately 90% of them seen just once; the ten biggest clones take up about 1.7%. Indicated treatment: around 19 received Ad26.COV2.S at low or high dose, single or two shots; about 5 received placebo; per-sample allocation not given. Day 63 after the first injection of vaccine or placebo was the sampling time. On this clone itself: Its antigen is as yet unknown.

CDR3 length: 15 residues. J lost 3 bases, V lost 0 bases, and 0 bases had no gene match. Germline values: CDR1 SGHTS, CDR2 YDEGEE. General observations from the study: Reportedly, spike-specific CD8+ and CD4+ T cell responses achieved substantial breadth once vaccination had taken place. Recipients of vaccine and of placebo showed similar breadth of their non-spike TCR repertoires. From the TCR breadth and depth analyses, total T cell responses may have been underestimated.

The chain carries TRBV5-8 and TRBJ1-5; TRBD1 agrees at 10 bases. The source material was peripheral blood, sampled in a trial of Ad26.COV2.S vaccine versus placebo. This clonotype was obtained from a person aged 18-65 years who received the Ad26.COV2.S COVID-19 vaccine or a placebo. The CDR3 reads CASSLGQGANQPQHF. CDR3 nucleotides: TGTGCCAGCAGCTTGGGACAGGGGGCCAATCAGCCCCAGCATTTT.